These 16 T cell receptor beta chains were all obtained from the same sample, sequenced in a study of cytomegalovirus exposure and HLA in healthy donors. With 60 Vbeta and 13 Jbeta primers, the PCR was carried out. This table comes from immunoSEQ multiplex PCR, and its TCRdb copy is limited to in-frame clones, with some not included. The sample lists about 150,000 clones, approximately 9% occurring once. The specimen sequenced was PBMCs. The receptors originated from a male donor in good health and CMV-seronegative.

This clone was observed a few times. The chain links TRBV14 to TRBJ2-6; D may be TRBD2 (6 bases). Trimming removed 4 bases at V and 4 bases at J, with 14 bases between. The germline CDR1 and CDR2 sequences are SGHDN and FVKESK. This CDR3 has 16 residues. The CDR3 is CASSRFGGPGANVLTF. In DNA, the CDR3 is TGTGCCAGCAGCCGATTCGGAGGGCCAGGGGCCAACGTCCTGACTTTC.

The V and J genes are TRBV7-3 and TRBJ2-1, with TRBD2 identical over 11 bases. Trimming cost V 6 bases and J 9 bases; bases outside gene matches: 7. This CDR3 has 14 residues. CDR1 SGHTA and CDR2 FQGTGA come from the germline V gene. The CDR3 is CASSKLAGDSEQFF. The CDR3 bases are TGTGCCAGCAGTAAACTAGCGGGAGATTCTGAGCAGTTCTTC. The variable domain in full, completed from reference TRBV7-3 and TRBJ2-1, reads GAGVSQTPSNKVTEKGKYVELRCDPISGHTALYWYRQSLGQGPEFLIYFQGTGAADDSGLPNDRFFAVRPEGSVSTLKIQRTERGDSAVYLCASSKLAGDSEQFFGPGTRLTVL.

The V and J genes are TRBV7-6 and TRBJ1-1, with a possible D match to TRBD1 (6 bases). The CDR3 runs 13 residues. V gave up 4 bases and J gave up 6 bases, with 12 bases separating them. Germline V gene data show CDR1 as SGHVS and CDR2 as FNYEAQ. Here the CDR3 DNA reads TGTGCCAGCAGCTCCAACAGGGTCGCTGAAGCTTTCTTT. Translated, it gives CASSSNRVAEAFF.

The rearrangement uses TRBV7-3 and TRBJ2-3, with no clear D. V lost 5 bases and J lost 1, with 10 bases in between. The length of the CDR3 is 14 residues. Germline loops: CDR1 SGHTA, CDR2 FQGTGA. This chain's CDR3 is CASSPRLRTDTQYF. In DNA, the CDR3 is TGTGCCAGCAGCCCGCGACTCCGCACAGATACGCAGTATTTT.

This clone was observed a few times. The CDR3 loop reads CASSPQGGLAGGYEQYF. The CDR3 DNA reads as TGTGCCAGCAGCCCGCAGGGGGGACTAGCGGGAGGGTACGAGCAGTACTTC. The rearrangement links TRBV7-2 to TRBJ2-7, with 16 bases fitting TRBD2. The germline V gene has CDR1 SGHTA and CDR2 FQGNSA. The trim removed 5 bases at V and 4 bases at J, leaving 8 bases unmatched. The CDR3 is made up of 17 amino acids.

This clone was counted between two and nine times. The rearrangement links TRBV28 to TRBJ1-2, with D maybe TRBD1 (6 bases). Trimming pared 3 bases from V and 8 bases from J, leaving 13 bases between. The CDR3 is made up of 13 amino acids. Looked up from germline, CDR1 is MDHEN and CDR2 is SYDVKM. CDR3 nucleotide sequence: TGTGCCAGCAGTTTGGGGGGGGGCGGCGGCTACACCTTC. This gives the protein CASSLGGGGGYTF.

This clone was seen a few times. The chain links TRBV6-5 to TRBJ2-1, with 8 positions matching TRBD2. After removal of 7 bases from V and 6 bases from J, the junction contained 8 bases not matched to a gene. Germline V gene sequence: CDR1 MNHEY, CDR2 SVGAGI. This CDR3 region has 14 residues. Here the CDR3 DNA reads TGTGCCAGCATGGGGGTAGCGGGGATCAATGAGCAGTTCTTC. Its protein is CASMGVAGINEQFF.

Remarks on this clone: Other DNA sequences within the sample encode an identical CDR3. The CDR3 nucleotides read TGTGCCAGTAGTATTGGTAGGAACACTGAAGCTTTCTTT. The encoded protein is CASSIGRNTEAFF. The chain recombines TRBV19 with TRBJ1-1, with D uncertain. This CDR3 is built from 13 residues. From germline, CDR1 is LNHDA and CDR2 SQIVND (reference sequence). V dropped 3 bases and J dropped 1 base, with 6 bases sitting between them.

As to this clone: At the DNA level, this CDR3 is encoded by other sequences in the same sample as well. This chain joins TRBV11-2 and TRBJ1-3; the D is unclear. Trimming took 1 base from V and 4 from J, leaving 5 bases between them. CDR3 length: 13 amino acids. Germline CDR1 SGHAT, CDR2 FQNNGV. The CDR3, as DNA: TGTGCCAGCAGCTTAGCACAGGGAAACACCATATATTTT. This gives the protein CASSLAQGNTIYF.

This clone was picked up a small number of times. The rearrangement links TRBV5-1 to TRBJ2-5, with a tentative D call TRBD1 (6 bases). In germline, CDR1 is SGHRS, CDR2 YFSETQ. Between the trimmed V and J ends, which lost 0 bases and 3 bases, there was a span of 12 bases. The CDR3 spans 15 residues. CDR3 in amino acids: CASSLAGTREETQYF. The CDR3 coding sequence is TGCGCCAGCAGCTTGGCCGGGACACGAGAAGAGACCCAGTACTTC.

This clone was recorded a few times. This sequence joins TRBV4-3 and TRBJ1-2; D is perhaps TRBD1 (6 bases). The CDR3 has 12 residues. V lost 4 bases to trimming and J lost 4 bases, with 7 bases between them. Per germline, CDR1 LGHNA and CDR2 YSLEER. The CDR3 reads CASSLDSYGYTF. CDR3 nucleotide sequence: TGCGCCAGCAGCCTGGACAGCTATGGCTACACCTTC.

The chain carries TRBV30 and TRBJ1-6; TRBD1 is a possible D gene (6 bases). Trimming removed 0 bases at V and 10 bases at J, with 13 bases between. The CDR3 length is 14 residues. Per germline, CDR1 GTSNPN and CDR2 SVGIG (reference sequence). This chain's CDR3 is CAWSVQGWGSPLHF. The CDR3 DNA sequence: TGTGCCTGGAGTGTACAGGGATGGGGGTCACCCCTCCACTTT.

The J gene is TRBJ1-5, the V gene TRBV6-5; D is uncertain. Germline CDR1 is MNHEY and CDR2 is SVGAGI. V lost 2 bases and J 0 bases, leaving 8 bases between the germline ends. This CDR3 has 15 amino acids. DNA for the CDR3: TGTGCCAGCAGTTACGGCGGTAATAGCAATCAGCCCCAGCATTTT. It codes for CASSYGGNSNQPQHF.

This clone was seen a handful of times. This chain uses TRBV19 with TRBJ1-5; D remains unclear. The germline CDR1 and CDR2 sequences are LNHDA and SQIVND (reference sequence). This CDR3 spans 14 amino acids. V lost 2 bases and J lost 5, with 10 bases in between. The CDR3 reads CASSISWGDQPQHF. The CDR3 nucleotides read TGTGCCAGTAGTATAAGTTGGGGAGATCAGCCCCAGCATTTT.

A few counts support this clone. The rearrangement joins TRBV15 to TRBJ2-1, with a possible D match to TRBD2 (6 bases). Germline assignment: CDR1 LNHNV and CDR2 YYDKDF (reference sequence). This CDR3 contains 13 residues. The V end was cut by 8 bases, the J end by 11 bases, with 19 bases between. The CDR3 spells CATRGSSYIQQFF. The CDR3, as DNA: TGTGCCACCCGGGGGAGCTCCTACATCCAGCAGTTCTTC.

The rearrangement joins TRBV9 to TRBJ1-2; D not certain. The CDR3 length is 15 residues. Deletions cut 3 bases from V and 6 bases from J, with 18 bases between. The germline V gene encodes CDR1 SGDLS and CDR2 YYNGEE. DNA of the CDR3: TGTGCCAGCAGCGCAACTCCCGAGCCACCTCATGGCTACACCTTC. Residues: CASSATPEPPHGYTF.